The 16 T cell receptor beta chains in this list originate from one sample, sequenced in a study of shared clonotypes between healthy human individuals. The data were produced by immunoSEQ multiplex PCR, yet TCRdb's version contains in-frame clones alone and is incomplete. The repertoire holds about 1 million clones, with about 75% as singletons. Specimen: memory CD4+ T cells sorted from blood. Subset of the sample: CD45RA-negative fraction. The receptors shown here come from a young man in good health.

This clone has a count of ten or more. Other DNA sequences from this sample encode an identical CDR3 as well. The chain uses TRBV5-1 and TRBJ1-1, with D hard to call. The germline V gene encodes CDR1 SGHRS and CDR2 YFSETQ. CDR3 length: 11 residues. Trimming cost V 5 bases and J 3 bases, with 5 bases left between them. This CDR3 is CASRVDTEAFF. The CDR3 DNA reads TGCGCCAGCAGGGTTGACACTGAAGCTTTCTTT.

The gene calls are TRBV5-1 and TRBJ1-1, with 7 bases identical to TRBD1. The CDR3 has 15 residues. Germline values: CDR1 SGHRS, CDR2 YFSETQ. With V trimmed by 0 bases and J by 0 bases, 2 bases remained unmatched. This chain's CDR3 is CASSLGDSMNTEAFF. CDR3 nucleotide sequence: TGCGCCAGCAGCTTGGGGGACAGTATGAACACTGAAGCTTTCTTT.

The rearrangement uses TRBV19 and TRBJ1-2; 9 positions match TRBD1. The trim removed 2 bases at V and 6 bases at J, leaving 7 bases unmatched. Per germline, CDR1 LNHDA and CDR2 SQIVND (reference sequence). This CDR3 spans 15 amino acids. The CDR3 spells CASSILSGTGNGYTF. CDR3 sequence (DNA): TGTGCCAGTAGTATACTCTCCGGGACAGGGAATGGCTACACCTTC.

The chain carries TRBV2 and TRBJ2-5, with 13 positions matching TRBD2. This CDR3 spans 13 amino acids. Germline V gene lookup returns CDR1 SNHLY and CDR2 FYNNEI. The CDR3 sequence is CVAGTSGKETQYF. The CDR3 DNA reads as TGTGTCGCCGGGACTAGCGGGAAAGAGACCCAGTACTTC.

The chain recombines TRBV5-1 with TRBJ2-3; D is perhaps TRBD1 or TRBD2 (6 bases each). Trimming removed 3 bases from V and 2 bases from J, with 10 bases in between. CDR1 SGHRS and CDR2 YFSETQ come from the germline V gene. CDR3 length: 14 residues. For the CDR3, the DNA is TGCGCCAGCAGCTCGGGGGCGGCCACAGATACGCAGTATTTT. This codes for CASSSGAATDTQYF.

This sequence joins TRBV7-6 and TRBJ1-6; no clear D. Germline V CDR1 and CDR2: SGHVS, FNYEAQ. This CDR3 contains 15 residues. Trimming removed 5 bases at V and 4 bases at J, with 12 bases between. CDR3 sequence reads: CASSRGSDYNSPLHF. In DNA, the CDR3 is TGTGCCAGCAGCCGCGGGTCGGATTATAATTCACCCCTCCACTTT.

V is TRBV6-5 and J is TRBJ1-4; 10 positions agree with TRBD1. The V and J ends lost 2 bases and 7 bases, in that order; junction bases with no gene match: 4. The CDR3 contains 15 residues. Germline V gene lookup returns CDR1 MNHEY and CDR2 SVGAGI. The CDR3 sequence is CASSYRTGGVEKLFF. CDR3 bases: TGTGCCAGCAGTTACAGGACAGGGGGTGTTGAAAAACTGTTTTTT.

The CDR3 DNA reads TGCGCCAGCAGTGAGCCATGGACAGGGGGGAACGAGCAGTACTTC. It yields the protein CASSEPWTGGNEQYF. This sequence joins TRBV10-2 and TRBJ2-7; 10 bases are shared with TRBD1. The CDR3 is 15 amino acids. The ends lost 2 bases at V and 5 bases at J; junction bases unmatched: 6. From germline, CDR1 is WSHSY and CDR2 SAAADI.

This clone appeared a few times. For the CDR3, the DNA is TGTGCCAGCAGTCCAACTCCCCACAGGGGGGCCTACGAGCAGTACTTC. Amino acid sequence: CASSPTPHRGAYEQYF. V and J are TRBV2 and TRBJ2-7; TRBD1 agrees at 8 bases. This CDR3 comprises 16 residues. Germline trimming cut 5 bases from V and 2 bases from J; bases unmatched to any gene: 11. Germline V gene lookup returns CDR1 SNHLY and CDR2 FYNNEI. The whole variable domain, remainder taken from reference TRBV2 and TRBJ2-7, is EPEVTQTPSHQVTQMGQEVILRCVPISNHLYFYWYRQILGQKVEFLVSFYNNEISEKSEIFDDQFSVERPDGSNFTLKIRSTKLEDSAMYFCASSPTPHRGAYEQYFGPGTRLTVT.

CDR3 sequence (DNA): TGTGCCAGCAGCACGGGACAGGCTGTGGTCACCGGGGAGCTGTTTTTT. It is translated as CASSTGQAVVTGELFF. The chain is built from TRBV7-2 and TRBJ2-2, with 8 bases lining up with TRBD1. Germline V gives CDR1 SGHTA, CDR2 FQGNSA. V dropped 5 bases and J dropped 4; count of bases not matched to a gene: 9. The CDR3 consists of 16 residues.

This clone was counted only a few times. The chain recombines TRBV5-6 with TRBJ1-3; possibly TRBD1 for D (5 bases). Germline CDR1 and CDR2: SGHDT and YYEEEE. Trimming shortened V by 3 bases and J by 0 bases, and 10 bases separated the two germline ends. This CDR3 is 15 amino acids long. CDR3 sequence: CASSSWGLSGNTIYF. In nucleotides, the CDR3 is TGTGCCAGCAGCTCCTGGGGCCTCTCTGGAAACACCATATATTTT.

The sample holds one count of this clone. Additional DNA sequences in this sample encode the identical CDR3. This CDR3 reads CASSLYQETQYF. The CDR3 DNA reads as TGTGCCAGCAGCTTGTATCAAGAGACCCAGTACTTC. This chain connects TRBV5-6 to TRBJ2-5; D uncertain. V was clipped by 1 base and J by 2 bases, with 3 bases between them. The length of the CDR3 is 12 residues. Per germline, CDR1 SGHDT and CDR2 YYEEEE. Drawing the rest from reference TRBV5-6 and TRBJ2-5, the complete variable domain is DAGVTQSPTHLIKTRGQQVTLRCSPKSGHDTVSWYQQALGQGPQFIFQYYEEEERQRGNFPDRFSGHQFPNYSSELNVNALLLGDSALYLCASSLYQETQYFGPGTRLLVL.

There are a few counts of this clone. CDR3 nucleotides: TGTGCCAGCGACGGGGGATATTCAGGGAACACTGAAGCTTTCTTT. As protein: CASDGGYSGNTEAFF. The chain combines TRBV6-1 with TRBJ1-1; possibly TRBD1 for D (5 bases). The CDR3 contains 15 residues. Per germline, CDR1 MNHNS and CDR2 SASEGT. Trimming cost V 8 bases and J 1 base, with 17 bases left between them.

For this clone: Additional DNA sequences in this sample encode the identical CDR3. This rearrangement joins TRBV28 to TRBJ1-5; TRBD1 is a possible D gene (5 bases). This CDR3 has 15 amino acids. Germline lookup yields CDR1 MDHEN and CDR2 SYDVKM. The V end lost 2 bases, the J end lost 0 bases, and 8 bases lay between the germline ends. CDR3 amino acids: CASSLPGYSNQPQHF. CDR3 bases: TGTGCCAGCAGTTTACCAGGGTATAGCAATCAGCCCCAGCATTTT.

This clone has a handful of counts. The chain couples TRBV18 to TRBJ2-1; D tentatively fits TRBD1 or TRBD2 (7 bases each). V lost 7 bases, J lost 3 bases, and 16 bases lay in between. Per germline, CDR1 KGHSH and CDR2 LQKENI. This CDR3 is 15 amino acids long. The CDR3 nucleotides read TGTGCCAGCTGGGGAGGGGACAGAGACTACAATGAGCAGTTCTTC. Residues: CASWGGDRDYNEQFF.

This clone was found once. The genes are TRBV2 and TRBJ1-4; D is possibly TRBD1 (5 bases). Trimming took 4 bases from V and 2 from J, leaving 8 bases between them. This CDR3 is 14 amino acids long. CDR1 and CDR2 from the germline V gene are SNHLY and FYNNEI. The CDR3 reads CASSVGATNEKLFF. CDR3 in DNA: TGTGCCAGCAGTGTCGGGGCCACTAATGAAAAACTGTTTTTT. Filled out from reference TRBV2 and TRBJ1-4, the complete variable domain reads EPEVTQTPSHQVTQMGQEVILRCVPISNHLYFYWYRQILGQKVEFLVSFYNNEISEKSEIFDDQFSVERPDGSNFTLKIRSTKLEDSAMYFCASSVGATNEKLFFGSGTQLSVL.